What follows are 28 T cell receptor beta chains derived from one specimen sequenced in a study of T cells in Graves' hyperthyroidism and ophthalmopathy. RNA transcripts provided the source from which TCR beta CDR3 regions were amplified. An initial round of RT-PCR targeting the TCR CDR3 relied on the HTBI primer set. TCRdb processed the multiplex PCR reads anew with MiXCR; each CDR3 protein has one entry. The sample shows about 770,000 distinct CDR3 sequences, around a sixth of them seen only once. Specimen: blood. The receptors derive from a woman aged 45-65 years with Graves' hyperthyroidism that later progressed to Graves' ophthalmopathy.

This clonotype was observed at least ten times. V gene TRBV6-1 combines with J gene TRBJ1-2; a weak D match, TRBD1 (5 bases). The V and J ends lost 7 bases and 2 bases respectively, with 11 bases between them. The CDR3 consists of 13 residues. Germline CDR1 is MNHNS and CDR2 is SASEGT. The CDR3 nucleotides read TGTGCCAGCATTGTCCGGGGCAACTATGGCTACACCTTC. Translation gives CASIVRGNYGYTF.

V and J are TRBV5-5 and TRBJ1-4, with 8 bases identical to TRBD1. Germline lookup yields CDR1 SGHKS and CDR2 YYEKEE (reference sequence). Losses at the gene ends were 2 bases for V and 7 bases for J; bases not matched to a gene: 7. The CDR3 length is 15 residues. In DNA, the CDR3 is TGTGCCAGCAGCTTAGCGGACAGGGTTGGTGAAAAACTGTTTTTT. This encodes CASSLADRVGEKLFF. Full variable domain (remainder filled in from reference TRBV5-5 and TRBJ1-4): DAGVTQSPTHLIKTRGQQVTLRCSPISGHKSVSWYQQVLGQGPQFIFQYYEKEERGRGNFPDRFSARQFPNYSSELNVNALLLGDSALYLCASSLADRVGEKLFFGSGTQLSVL.

This clonotype was picked up many times. V usage is TRBV11-2 and J usage is TRBJ1-1, with TRBD1 matching 9 bases. CDR3 size: 15 residues. J was trimmed by 3 bases and V by 7 bases; bases with no gene match: 9. CDR1 is SGHAT, CDR2 FQNNGV, per germline. In DNA, the CDR3 is TGTGCCAGCAACCACCGGGACAGGGTGGACACTGAAGCTTTCTTT. It translates to CASNHRDRVDTEAFF.

The chain is built from TRBV28 and TRBJ2-1; 7 bases map to TRBD1. The V and J ends lost 3 bases and 3 bases, in that order; junction bases with no gene match: 5. The germline V gene encodes CDR1 MDHEN and CDR2 SYDVKM. The CDR3 extends over 15 amino acids. CDR3 residues: CASSFSGTDYNEQFF. DNA of the CDR3: TGTGCCAGCAGTTTCTCCGGGACAGACTACAATGAGCAGTTCTTC.

The chain employs TRBV7-9 and TRBJ2-6; D is unresolved. The germline V gene has CDR1 SEHNR and CDR2 FQNEAQ (reference sequence). The CDR3 runs 15 residues. Deletions cut 5 bases from V and 0 bases from J, with 8 bases between. DNA of the CDR3: TGTGCCAGCAGCGGGGTTTTCTCTGGGGCCAACGTCCTGACTTTC. It yields the protein CASSGVFSGANVLTF.

This clonotype was counted at least ten times. The CDR3 loop reads CASSPPGPDSVTF. The CDR3 DNA is TGTGCCAGCTCACCACCAGGGCCAGACAGTGTCACCTTC. The gene calls are TRBV18 and TRBJ1-2, with a possible D match to TRBD1 (5 bases). V shed 0 bases and J shed 13 bases, with 15 bases lying between them. The germline V gene has CDR1 KGHSH and CDR2 LQKENI. There are 13 residues in the CDR3.

This clonotype showed up just a few times. V is TRBV7-6 and J is TRBJ2-1, with 9 bases matching TRBD1. V shed 0 bases and J 2 bases; nucleotides not matched to a gene: 2. In germline, CDR1 is SGHVS, CDR2 FNYEAQ. The CDR3 is made up of 16 amino acids. CDR3 DNA: TGTGCCAGCAGCTTAGCCGGACAGGGGACCTACAATGAGCAGTTCTTC. Translation: CASSLAGQGTYNEQFF. The whole variable domain, filled in from reference TRBV7-6 and TRBJ2-1, reads GAGVSQSPRYKVTKRGQDVALRCDPISGHVSLYWYRQALGQGPEFLTYFNYEAQQDKSGLPNDRFSAERPEGSISTLTIQRTEQRDSAMYRCASSLAGQGTYNEQFFGPGTRLTVL.

This rearrangement joins TRBV6-5 to TRBJ1-1; no firm D call. Germline-derived CDR1 and CDR2 are MNHEY and SVGAGI. V lost 0 bases to trimming and J lost 5 bases, with 7 bases between them. The CDR3 has 13 residues. This CDR3 is CASSYSRETEAFF. CDR3 bases: TGTGCCAGCAGTTACTCACGGGAAACTGAAGCTTTCTTT.

This clonotype was counted at least ten times. Here the CDR3 DNA reads TGTGCCTGGAGTGTAGGGACAGGGGGCAATGGCTACACCTTC. Amino acids: CAWSVGTGGNGYTF. The V gene is TRBV30, the J gene TRBJ1-2, with TRBD1 identical over 12 bases. Germline CDR1 reads GTSNPN; CDR2 reads SVGIG (reference sequence). The CDR3 covers 14 residues. V shed 0 bases, J shed 6 bases, and the junction held 2 bases outside the gene matches.

The rearrangement links TRBV14 to TRBJ2-1; D might be TRBD2 (5 bases). This CDR3 has 13 residues. Germline V gene sequence: CDR1 SGHDN, CDR2 FVKESK. The V gene lost 1 base and the J gene lost 9 bases, with 10 bases spanning the gap. CDR3 sequence (DNA): TGTGCCAGCAGCCAAGTTTTACGGGGTGAGCAGTTCTTC. Amino acids: CASSQVLRGEQFF.

This clonotype was seen repeatedly, ten times or more. The gene calls are TRBV6-1 and TRBJ2-5; 11 bases line up with TRBD2. V lost 3 bases and J lost 5; bases outside the gene matches: 5. The CDR3 sequence is 15 residues long. Germline V CDR1 and CDR2: MNHNS, SASEGT. CDR3: CASSDLAGGGETQYF. DNA for the CDR3: TGTGCCAGCAGTGATCTAGCGGGGGGCGGTGAGACCCAGTACTTC.

This clonotype occurred a few times. The rearrangement joins TRBV5-8 to TRBJ2-1; 8 nucleotides align to TRBD1. Germline CDR1 SGHTS, CDR2 YDEGEE. V was clipped by 4 bases and J by 9 bases; unmatched bases: 9. This CDR3 has 14 residues. The CDR3 sequence is CASSPGQVGSEQFF. CDR3 coding DNA: TGTGCCAGCAGCCCGGGACAGGTGGGATCTGAGCAGTTCTTC.

This clonotype was observed many times. The chain is built from TRBV30 and TRBJ2-7; TRBD2 aligns across 10 bases. CDR1 and CDR2 from the germline V gene are GTSNPN and SVGIG (reference sequence). V lost 8 bases and J lost 4; bases outside the gene matches: 17. The CDR3 length is 16 residues. Written as DNA, the CDR3 is TGTGCCATACAACTCGGGGGAGGGACTAGCGCTTACGAGCAGTACTTC. Amino acid sequence: CAIQLGGGTSAYEQYF.

The rearrangement links TRBV19 to TRBJ2-2, with D possibly being TRBD2 (5 bases). The V end was cut by 7 bases, the J end by 0 bases, with 9 bases between. Per the germline V gene, CDR1 is LNHDA and CDR2 is SQIVND (reference sequence). The CDR3 runs 14 residues. CDR3 protein: CASTPRANTGELFF. DNA of the CDR3: TGTGCCAGTACACCGCGGGCGAACACCGGGGAGCTGTTTTTT. The full variable domain, rest sourced from reference TRBV19 and TRBJ2-2, is DGGITQSPKYLFRKEGQNVTLSCEQNLNHDAMYWYRQDPGQGLRLIYYSQIVNDFQKGDIAEGYSVSREKKESFPLTVTSAQKNPTAFYLCASTPRANTGELFFGEGSRLTVL.

This clonotype was counted at least ten times. The rearrangement uses TRBV20-1 and TRBJ1-1, with TRBD1 matching 7 bases. The germline CDR1 and CDR2 sequences are DFQATT and SNEGSKA (reference sequence). The CDR3 is 14 residues long. Germline trimming cut 6 bases from V and 1 base from J; bases unmatched to any gene: 8. The DNA for the CDR3 is TGCAGTGCCAACGACAGGGCTGGGAACACTGAAGCTTTCTTT. Protein: CSANDRAGNTEAFF.

J is TRBJ1-1 and V is TRBV11-2; D ambiguous. The CDR3 runs to 15 residues. V gave up 3 bases and J gave up 4 bases, with 15 bases separating them. Germline V gene sequence: CDR1 SGHAT, CDR2 FQNNGV. The CDR3 nucleotides read TGTGCCAGCAGCTTCGACTTCAACACGGGCACTGAAGCTTTCTTT. It translates to CASSFDFNTGTEAFF. The variable domain in full, completed from reference TRBV11-2 and TRBJ1-1, reads EAGVAQSPRYKIIEKRQSVAFWCNPISGHATLYWYQQILGQGPKLLIQFQNNGVVDDSQLPKDRFSAERLKGVDSTLKIQPAKLEDSAVYLCASSFDFNTGTEAFFGQGTRLTVV.

This clonotype was recorded at least ten times. This sequence joins TRBV18 and TRBJ1-5, with TRBD1 identical over 7 bases. The ends lost 3 bases at V and 5 bases at J; junction bases unmatched: 7. The CDR3 contains 15 residues. The germline gives CDR1 KGHSH, CDR2 LQKENI. The CDR3 is CASSPGQATDQPQHF. The CDR3 bases are TGTGCCAGCTCACCCGGACAGGCCACGGATCAGCCCCAGCATTTT.

There are a few counts of this clonotype. The chain links TRBV5-1 to TRBJ2-7; 7 bases match TRBD2. CDR3 length: 15 residues. CDR1 and CDR2 from the germline V gene are SGHRS and YFSETQ. V trimming: 0 bases; J trimming: 7 bases; junction bases outside the gene matches: 10. The chain's CDR3 is CASSLVAGDSFEQYF. As DNA, the CDR3 is TGCGCCAGCAGCTTGGTCGCGGGGGATTCGTTTGAGCAGTACTTC.

The chain carries TRBV20-1 and TRBJ2-3; 11 bases fit TRBD2. This CDR3 is 14 amino acids long. V was clipped by 5 bases and J by 3 bases; unmatched bases: 4. Germline V lookup: CDR1 DFQATT, CDR2 SNEGSKA (reference sequence). CDR3 amino acids: CSAETSGATDTQYF. In DNA form, the CDR3 reads TGCAGTGCTGAGACTAGCGGGGCGACAGATACGCAGTATTTT.

V usage is TRBV9 and J usage is TRBJ2-1; 8 bases align to TRBD2. The V gene end was trimmed by 0 bases and the J gene end by 3 bases; junction bases not matched to a gene: 8. Germline V gene lookup returns CDR1 SGDLS and CDR2 YYNGEE. The length of the CDR3 is 17 residues. The CDR3 loop is CASSVVPAGALYNEQFF. CDR3 DNA sequence: TGTGCCAGCAGCGTAGTTCCAGCGGGGGCTCTCTACAATGAGCAGTTCTTC. The whole variable domain, remainder taken from reference TRBV9 and TRBJ2-1, is DSGVTQTPKHLITATGQRVTLRCSPRSGDLSVYWYQQSLDQGLQFLIQYYNGEERAKGNILERFSAQQFPDLHSELNLSSLELGDSALYFCASSVVPAGALYNEQFFGPGTRLTVL.

The gene calls are TRBV7-9 and TRBJ2-2; D gene unclear. Germline V CDR1 and CDR2: SEHNR, FQNEAQ (reference sequence). CDR3 length: 15 amino acids. V was shortened by 2 bases and J by 7 bases, with 14 bases between the two germline ends. Here the CDR3 DNA reads TGTGCCAGCAGCTTAATTTCGGTCACGGACGGGGAGCTGTTTTTT. Its protein is CASSLISVTDGELFF.

In its sample, this clonotype was seen many times. The genes are TRBV27 and TRBJ2-1; D is uncertain. The CDR3 contains 14 residues. Trimming took 2 bases from V and 5 from J, leaving 10 bases between them. Germline CDR1 is MNHEY and CDR2 is SMNVEV (reference sequence). CDR3 nucleotides: TGTGCCAGCAGTTTAGTTTACCATGACAATGAGCAGTTCTTC. Translated, it gives CASSLVYHDNEQFF.

This chain joins TRBV19 and TRBJ1-4; no firm D call. CDR3 length equals 14 residues. The germline gives CDR1 LNHDA, CDR2 SQIVND (reference sequence). Between the trimmed V and J ends, which lost 6 bases and 0 bases, there was a span of 8 bases. The CDR3 DNA reads as TGTGCCAGTAGGGGAGGAGCAACTAATGAAAAACTGTTTTTT. It is translated as CASRGGATNEKLFF. Together with reference TRBV19 and TRBJ1-4, the CDR3 gives the full variable domain: DGGITQSPKYLFRKEGQNVTLSCEQNLNHDAMYWYRQDPGQGLRLIYYSQIVNDFQKGDIAEGYSVSREKKESFPLTVTSAQKNPTAFYLCASRGGATNEKLFFGSGTQLSVL.

This clonotype turned up a few times. The rearrangement uses TRBV7-9 and TRBJ2-5; D is perhaps TRBD1 (6 bases). This CDR3 contains 16 residues. The V end lost 3 bases, the J end lost 2 bases, and 16 bases lay between the germline ends. Germline assignment: CDR1 SEHNR and CDR2 FQNEAQ (reference sequence). DNA for the CDR3: TGTGCCAGCAGCTTTGTGGGGGCTTCCCCACAAGAGACCCAGTACTTC. This gives the protein CASSFVGASPQETQYF. Full variable domain (rest looked up from reference TRBV7-9 and TRBJ2-5): DTGVSQNPRHKITKRGQNVTFRCDPISEHNRLYWYRQTLGQGPEFLTYFQNEAQLEKSRLLSDRFSAERPKGSFSTLEIQRTEQGDSAMYLCASSFVGASPQETQYFGPGTRLLVL.

The CDR3 here is CASRRTESSYNSPLHF. CDR3 coding DNA: TGTGCCAGCAGGCGGACAGAGAGCTCCTATAATTCACCCCTCCACTTT. The chain links TRBV2 to TRBJ1-6; perhaps TRBD1 as D (6 bases). The V and J ends lost 6 bases and 0 bases respectively, with 12 bases between them. Germline V gene data show CDR1 as SNHLY and CDR2 as FYNNEI. CDR3 size: 16 residues.

This clonotype was picked up one time. A much larger clone lies a single base off, so this may be a read error. The chain has TRBV5-5 and TRBJ2-3; unclear D gene. Looked up from germline, CDR1 is SGHKS and CDR2 is YYEKEE (reference sequence). V shed 4 bases and J shed 4 bases, with 13 bases lying between them. The CDR3 is made up of 14 amino acids. This CDR3 reads CASSPRINADTQYF. The DNA of the CDR3 is TGTGCCAGCAGCCCGCGGATCAACGCAGATACGCAGTATTTT.

The chain uses TRBV5-1 and TRBJ1-2; 10 bases are shared with TRBD1. CDR1 and CDR2 from the germline V gene are SGHRS and YFSETQ. The junction had 11 bases not matched to a gene; V was cut back by 0 bases and J by 6 bases. The CDR3 consists of 17 residues. For the CDR3, the DNA is TGCGCCAGCAGCTTGGGACAGGGGGCGCAAGGGGGTGATGGCTACACCTTC. Encoded protein: CASSLGQGAQGGDGYTF.

This chain uses TRBV11-3 with TRBJ2-2; perhaps TRBD1 as D (6 bases). Trimming removed 4 bases from V and 6 bases from J, with 15 bases in between. There are 15 residues in the CDR3. Germline V gives CDR1 SGHNT, CDR2 YENEEA. The DNA of the CDR3 is TGTGCCAGCAGCTCCATCACCTCAGGGGCCGGGGAGCTGTTTTTT. This sequence encodes CASSSITSGAGELFF. Drawing the rest from reference TRBV11-3 and TRBJ2-2, the complete variable domain is EAGVVQSPRYKIIEKKQPVAFWCNPISGHNTLYWYLQNLGQGPELLIRYENEEAVDDSQLPKDRFSAERLKGVDSTLKIQPAELGDSAVYLCASSSITSGAGELFFGEGSRLTVL.